One sample yielded the 21 T cell receptor beta chains listed below, sequenced in a study of spatial heterogeneity in lung cancer. The time point: sample taken at primary tumor resection. TCRdb ran MiXCR on the 5' RACE reads and lists one entry per CDR3 protein. Counted here are about 92,000 distinct CDR3 sequences, more than 10% occurring once; the ten biggest clones make up about 38%. Sequencing was performed on PBMCs, taken at surgery. These receptors came from a male donor with early-stage non-small cell lung cancer.

The gene calls are TRBV4-3 and TRBJ1-6; D gene ambiguous. Trimming cost V 0 bases and J 10 bases, with 13 bases left between them. The CDR3 extends over 15 amino acids. Germline V CDR1 and CDR2: LGHNA, YSLEER. CDR3 DNA: TGCGCCAGCAGCCAAGAATTAGGGAAAGAGTCACCCCTCCACTTT. Its translation is CASSQELGKESPLHF.

CDR3 sequence reads: CASSLQRDSTYEQYF. CDR3 coding DNA: TGTGCCAGTAGTCTTCAACGGGACAGCACCTACGAGCAGTACTTC. This chain links TRBV19 with TRBJ2-7; 7 bases align to TRBD1. Germline CDR1 reads LNHDA; CDR2 reads SQIVND (reference sequence). The junction had 9 bases not matched to a gene; V was cut back by 5 bases and J by 2 bases. This CDR3 region has 15 residues. The whole variable domain, filled in from reference TRBV19 and TRBJ2-7, reads DGGITQSPKYLFRKEGQNVTLSCEQNLNHDAMYWYRQDPGQGLRLIYYSQIVNDFQKGDIAEGYSVSREKKESFPLTVTSAQKNPTAFYLCASSLQRDSTYEQYFGPGTRLTVT.

The V call is TRBV7-8, the J call TRBJ2-7, with 7 bases matching TRBD1. There are 13 residues in the CDR3. Trimming cost V 3 bases and J 4 bases; bases outside gene matches: 3. Germline CDR1 is SGHVS and CDR2 is FQNEAQ. The DNA for the CDR3 is TGTGCCAGCAGCTTCGGGACAGATTACGAGCAGTACTTC. Translated: CASSFGTDYEQYF.

This rearrangement joins TRBV7-8 to TRBJ2-3; no clear D. This CDR3 contains 16 residues. The V end was cut by 4 bases, the J end by 0 bases, with 14 bases between. Per germline, CDR1 SGHVS and CDR2 FQNEAQ. CDR3 protein: CASSSIRVTSTDTQYF. The DNA for the CDR3 is TGTGCCAGCAGCTCCATTAGGGTTACTAGCACAGATACGCAGTATTTT.

This clonotype was detected many times. The J gene is TRBJ2-7, the V gene TRBV20-1, with D uncertain. V shed 0 bases and J shed 3 bases, with 15 bases lying between them. The germline gives CDR1 DFQATT, CDR2 SNEGSKA (reference sequence). This CDR3 has 15 amino acids. The CDR3 region has the DNA TGCAGTGCTAGAGATCCCGCACAAGGAAACTACGAGCAGTACTTC. It yields the protein CSARDPAQGNYEQYF.

V usage is TRBV4-3 and J usage is TRBJ2-1; D is perhaps TRBD1 (5 bases). The V end lost 0 bases, the J end lost 6 bases, and 12 bases lay between the germline ends. The CDR3 loop spans 15 amino acids. Looked up from germline, CDR1 is LGHNA and CDR2 is YSLEER. The CDR3 reads CASSQEPVRVNEQFF. The CDR3 DNA follows: TGCGCCAGCAGCCAAGAGCCGGTCAGGGTCAATGAGCAGTTCTTC.

The gene calls are TRBV2 and TRBJ2-2; D gene unclear. The germline V gene has CDR1 SNHLY and CDR2 FYNNEI. Trimming shortened V by 4 bases and J by 0 bases, and 6 bases separated the two germline ends. The CDR3 runs 14 residues. This chain's CDR3 is CASSGRANTGELFF. The DNA for the CDR3 is TGTGCCAGCAGTGGAAGGGCGAACACCGGGGAGCTGTTTTTT.

The rearrangement uses TRBV6-2 or TRBV6-3 and TRBJ1-1, with D possibly TRBD1 on 6 matching bases. The germline V and J ends were trimmed by 7 bases and 1 base, with 10 bases remaining between them. From germline, CDR1 is MNHEY and CDR2 SVGEGT. The CDR3 sequence is 13 residues long. The DNA of the CDR3 is TGTGCCAGCACCGCGACAGGGAACACTGAAGCTTTCTTT. Translation gives CASTATGNTEAFF.

The rearrangement uses TRBV7-2 and TRBJ2-7; 12 bases line up with TRBD2. With 3 bases clipped from V and 6 bases from J, the junction kept 3 bases outside the gene matches. The CDR3 extends over 14 amino acids. Germline V gene sequence: CDR1 SGHTA, CDR2 FQGNSA. The CDR3 is CASSLTSGRGEQYF. In DNA form, the CDR3 reads TGTGCCAGCAGCTTGACTAGCGGGAGAGGCGAGCAGTACTTC.

J is TRBJ2-7 and V is TRBV29-1; 9 positions match TRBD2. V shed 1 base and J 6 bases; nucleotides not matched to a gene: 10. The CDR3 contains 15 residues. The V gene's germline CDR1 is SQVTM and CDR2 ANQGSEA. The CDR3 coding sequence is TGCAGCGTTGAAGTTGTCTATAGCGGGAGCTCCGAGCAGTACTTC. Its protein is CSVEVVYSGSSEQYF.

This clonotype showed up just a few times. This chain uses TRBV4-1 with TRBJ2-1; 11 bases align to TRBD2. Trimming at V came to 3 bases and at J to 1 base, leaving 17 bases not matched to a gene. There are 21 residues in the CDR3. CDR1 and CDR2 (germline): MGHRA, YSYEKL. CDR3 nucleotide sequence: TGCGCCAGCAGCCATGCCCCCGGGACTAGCGGTTCCCGGCGGTCCTACAATGAGCAGTTCTTC. It codes for CASSHAPGTSGSRRSYNEQFF.

This clonotype was observed a few times. CDR3 in amino acids: CASSLEANYSPLHF. The DNA of the CDR3 is TGTGCCAGCAGCTTGGAAGCGAACTATTCACCCCTCCACTTT. This rearrangement joins TRBV5-5 to TRBJ1-6; D gene ambiguous. CDR3 length: 14 amino acids. The ends were cut back, 0 bases at V and 8 bases at J, with 9 bases in the middle. From germline, CDR1 is SGHKS and CDR2 YYEKEE (reference sequence). The full variable domain, with the rest looked up from reference TRBV5-5 and TRBJ1-6, is DAGVTQSPTHLIKTRGQQVTLRCSPISGHKSVSWYQQVLGQGPQFIFQYYEKEERGRGNFPDRFSARQFPNYSSELNVNALLLGDSALYLCASSLEANYSPLHFGNGTRLTVT.

The table lists this clonotype with a few counts. The chain links TRBV14 to TRBJ2-7; 8 nucleotides line up with TRBD2. V was pared by 1 base and J by 7 bases, with 12 bases of the junction left unmatched. CDR3 length: 16 amino acids. Looked up from germline, CDR1 is SGHDN and CDR2 is FVKESK. CDR3 sequence (DNA): TGTGCCAGCAGCCAAGCACAGAGCGGGAGAAGGGGTGAGCAGTACTTC. It yields the protein CASSQAQSGRRGEQYF.

This chain joins TRBV18 and TRBJ2-3; D remains ambiguous. The germline V and J ends were trimmed by 6 bases and 1 base, with 20 bases remaining between them. The CDR3 is 17 amino acids. In germline, CDR1 is KGHSH, CDR2 LQKENI. In DNA form, the CDR3 reads TGTGCCAGCTCTTTAAACCGGGTTACCCACGGCACAGATACGCAGTATTTT. It is translated as CASSLNRVTHGTDTQYF.

This CDR3 is CASSFRGAITYEQYF. CDR3 DNA: TGTGCCAGCAGTTTTAGGGGTGCGATCACCTACGAGCAGTACTTC. The chain has TRBV27 and TRBJ2-7; perhaps TRBD1 as D (5 bases). The CDR3 is 15 amino acids. Germline assignment: CDR1 MNHEY and CDR2 SMNVEV (reference sequence). V was trimmed by 3 bases and J by 2 bases, leaving 14 bases between them.

The chain carries TRBV7-2 and TRBJ2-2; no reliable D call. The CDR3 contains 16 residues. V shed 1 base and J shed 5 bases, with 14 bases lying between them. Looked up from germline, CDR1 is SGHTA and CDR2 is FQGNSA. CDR3 sequence: CASSLVVAGTTGELFF. Written as DNA, the CDR3 is TGTGCCAGCAGCTTAGTCGTAGCAGGAACGACCGGGGAGCTGTTTTTT. Looking up the rest from reference TRBV7-2 and TRBJ2-2 gives the full variable domain: GAGVSQSPSNKVTEKGKDVELRCDPISGHTALYWYRQSLGQGLEFLIYFQGNSAPDKSGLPSDRFSAERTGGSVSTLTIQRTQQEDSAVYLCASSLVVAGTTGELFFGEGSRLTVL.

A few counts support this clonotype. The chain joins TRBV30 to TRBJ1-2; maybe TRBD1 (5 bases). The CDR3 is 14 residues long. Germline V gene sequence: CDR1 GTSNPN, CDR2 SVGIG (reference sequence). V dropped 2 bases and J dropped 7 bases, with 17 bases sitting between them. The CDR3 DNA is TGTGCCTGGAGTCCCCCCTGGGGCTCCAGTGGCTACACCTTC. Its protein is CAWSPPWGSSGYTF. Based on the CDR3 plus reference TRBV30 and TRBJ1-2, the full variable domain is SQTIHQWPATLVQPVGSPLSLECTVEGTSNPNLYWYRQAAGRGLQLLFYSVGIGQISSEVPQNLSASRPQDRQFILSSKKLLLSDSGFYLCAWSPPWGSSGYTFGSGTRLTVV.

V usage is TRBV7-2 and J usage is TRBJ2-5, with 9 bases matching TRBD2. V lost 6 bases and J lost 5; bases outside the gene matches: 10. The CDR3 spans 15 residues. Germline V gives CDR1 SGHTA, CDR2 FQGNSA. The CDR3 nucleotides read TGTGCCAGCAGACCTACAAGCGGGGGGTTTGAGACCCAGTACTTC. Protein: CASRPTSGGFETQYF.

This clonotype was observed a handful of times. V and J are TRBV20-1 and TRBJ1-1; no clear D. Deletions cut 6 bases from V and 1 base from J, with 15 bases between. Germline V gene data show CDR1 as DFQATT and CDR2 as SNEGSKA (reference sequence). This CDR3 region has 14 residues. CDR3 nucleotides: TGCAGTGCCCCTACGGGCAGATCGAACACTGAAGCTTTCTTT. This sequence encodes CSAPTGRSNTEAFF.

The sample holds many counts of this clonotype. This CDR3 reads CASSLSGGQEQFF. The DNA of the CDR3 is TGTGCCAGCAGTTTATCTGGGGGGCAGGAGCAGTTCTTC. J is TRBJ2-1 and V is TRBV28; D could derive from TRBD1 or TRBD2 (6 bases each). V was clipped by 1 base and J by 10 bases, with 11 bases between them. This CDR3 spans 13 amino acids. Per germline, CDR1 MDHEN and CDR2 SYDVKM.

This clonotype was recorded many times. V gene TRBV7-2 combines with J gene TRBJ1-2, with D possibly being TRBD1 (6 bases). Germline-derived CDR1 and CDR2 are SGHTA and FQGNSA. V was trimmed by 5 bases and J by 8 bases, leaving 15 bases between them. The CDR3 has 13 residues. CDR3 nucleotides: TGTGCCAGCAGCCGGAACTCAGGGGACGGCTACACCTTC. Protein: CASSRNSGDGYTF. Full variable domain (rest looked up from reference TRBV7-2 and TRBJ1-2): GAGVSQSPSNKVTEKGKDVELRCDPISGHTALYWYRQSLGQGLEFLIYFQGNSAPDKSGLPSDRFSAERTGGSVSTLTIQRTQQEDSAVYLCASSRNSGDGYTFGSGTRLTVV.